These 19 T cell receptor beta chains came from one sample sequenced in a study of vaccination and CD4 T cells after COVID-19. Cultured CD4+ T cell DNA was sequenced using the Oncomine TCR Beta short-read assay. One entry per CDR3 protein results from TCRdb running MiXCR on the PCR reads. The repertoire consists of roughly 28,000 distinct CDR3 sequences, with approximately 41% occurring once and the leading ten covering over 4%. Their cognate antigens are unknown. The time point is: late sampling 161 to 241 days after vaccination in a few convalescent patients. Treatment: approximately nine-day PBMC culture with coronavirus spike peptide pools or control peptides (ViraFEST assay). The source material was CD4+ T cells from blood, cultured in vitro, sampled about 7 months after SARS-CoV-2 vaccination. The receptors originated from a human donor who had recovered from COVID-19.

This chain joins TRBV7-2 and TRBJ1-2; 11 bases align to TRBD1. V shed 6 bases, J shed 7 bases, and the junction held 4 bases outside the gene matches. Germline V lookup: CDR1 SGHTA, CDR2 FQGNSA. This CDR3 comprises 13 residues. The CDR3 region is CASRPGQGVGYTF. Written as DNA, the CDR3 is TGTGCCAGCAGGCCGGGACAGGGGGTTGGCTACACCTTC.

J is TRBJ2-5 and V is TRBV27, with D possibly called TRBD1 or TRBD2 (5 bases each). The V gene's germline CDR1 is MNHEY and CDR2 SMNVEV (reference sequence). V dropped 2 bases and J dropped 2 bases, with 18 bases sitting between them. The CDR3 runs 17 residues. The CDR3 spells CASSLRPGTAGQETQYF. The CDR3 DNA reads TGTGCCAGCAGTTTAAGGCCGGGGACGGCGGGTCAAGAGACCCAGTACTTC.

By share, this clonotype counts as medium-sized (0.01 to 0.1%). V usage is TRBV6-5 and J usage is TRBJ2-5, with 11 nucleotides matching TRBD2. CDR1 is MNHEY and CDR2 is SVGAGI in the germline V gene. V gave up 4 bases and J gave up 0 bases; unmatched junction bases: 4. The CDR3 length is 16 residues. The CDR3 nucleotides read TGTGCCAGCAGTTCGGGACTAGCGGTTTACCAAGAGACCCAGTACTTC. This translates into CASSSGLAVYQETQYF.

This chain uses TRBV10-3 with TRBJ1-5; D is unclear. Trimming stripped 0 bases from V and 5 bases from J, with 5 bases between. There are 13 residues in the CDR3. CDR1 and CDR2 (germline): ENHRY, SYGVKD. The CDR3 region is CAISESEYQPQHF. CDR3 nucleotide sequence: TGTGCCATCAGTGAGTCGGAGTATCAGCCCCAGCATTTT.

This clonotype was seen more than once but under ten times. CDR3 DNA sequence: TGTGCCAGCAGCCCAAGGAGCGGGAGTTCGTTTGCCTACGAGCAGTACTTC. Amino acid sequence: CASSPRSGSSFAYEQYF. This chain connects TRBV7-2 to TRBJ2-7, with TRBD2 matching 8 bases. The CDR3 is 17 residues long. CDR1 and CDR2 from the germline V gene are SGHTA and FQGNSA. J gave up 2 bases and V 5 bases, and 14 bases lay outside the gene matches.

The chain joins TRBV7-3 to TRBJ2-7; D is perhaps TRBD2 (6 bases). From germline, CDR1 is SGHTA and CDR2 FQGTGA. Trimming removed 0 bases at V and 3 bases at J, with 15 bases between. The CDR3 is 16 amino acids. The CDR3, as DNA: TGTGCCAGCAGCTTAACACAGTCAGCGGGTGTCTACGAGCAGTACTTC. Translated, it gives CASSLTQSAGVYEQYF.

The chain uses TRBV6-1 and TRBJ2-5; 10 bases line up with TRBD1. V lost 6 bases to trimming and J lost 4 bases; unmatched junction nucleotides: 5. The CDR3 totals 14 residues. In germline, CDR1 is MNHNS, CDR2 SASEGT. In DNA, the CDR3 is TGTGCCAGCAGGGACAGGGGGACAGGAGAGACCCAGTACTTC. Protein sequence: CASRDRGTGETQYF.

The chain uses TRBV20-1 and TRBJ2-3; TRBD1 or TRBD2 may be the D gene (6 bases each). Trimming cost V 0 bases and J 6 bases, with 22 bases left between them. The CDR3 runs to 17 residues. Germline CDR1 and CDR2: DFQATT and SNEGSKA (reference sequence). In DNA, the CDR3 is TGCAGTGCTAGAGATTGGACGTCCGGGGGCCACGGGGATACGCAGTATTTT. Translation: CSARDWTSGGHGDTQYF.

A few counts support this clonotype. The chain carries TRBV6-2 or TRBV6-3 and TRBJ2-5; maybe TRBD2 (6 bases). CDR3 length: 14 residues. V was clipped by 6 bases and J by 5 bases, with 16 bases between them. From germline, CDR1 is MNHEY and CDR2 SVGEGT. CDR3 sequence: CASRGRWELETQYF. The CDR3 region has the DNA TGTGCCAGCAGAGGGAGGTGGGAGTTGGAGACCCAGTACTTC.

This clonotype was detected a few times. The V gene is TRBV28, the J gene TRBJ2-5, with 8 bases that match TRBD2. The CDR3 length is 13 residues. The J segment lost 5 bases and the V segment lost 10 bases, leaving 9 bases of the junction unmatched. Germline V CDR1 and CDR2: MDHEN, SYDVKM. CDR3: CATEREWGETQYF. CDR3 DNA sequence: TGTGCCACCGAGCGGGAGTGGGGGGAGACCCAGTACTTC.

This chain uses TRBV5-6 with TRBJ2-7; D gene ambiguous. The CDR3 runs 14 residues. Germline CDR1 and CDR2: SGHDT and YYEEEE. Trimming took 4 bases from V and 0 from J, leaving 11 bases between them. In DNA form, the CDR3 reads TGTGCCAGCAGCCCCCCCGGGCGCTCCTACGAGCAGTACTTC. This encodes CASSPPGRSYEQYF. The entire variable domain, with the rest obtained from reference TRBV5-6 and TRBJ2-7, is as follows: DAGVTQSPTHLIKTRGQQVTLRCSPKSGHDTVSWYQQALGQGPQFIFQYYEEEERQRGNFPDRFSGHQFPNYSSELNVNALLLGDSALYLCASSPPGRSYEQYFGPGTRLTVT.

This clonotype was detected only a few times. J is TRBJ2-5 and V is TRBV20-1; 11 positions agree with TRBD2. The CDR3 has 13 residues. From germline, CDR1 is DFQATT and CDR2 SNEGSKA (reference sequence). Trimming cost V 5 bases and J 4 bases; bases outside gene matches: 3. CDR3 protein: CSAGGLAVETQYF. CDR3 in DNA: TGCAGTGCTGGGGGACTAGCGGTAGAGACCCAGTACTTC.

The chain uses TRBV12-3 or TRBV12-4 and TRBJ2-1; tentative D call: TRBD2 (6 bases). Trimming took 9 bases from V and 0 from J, leaving 9 bases between them. This CDR3 region has 13 residues. CDR3 bases: TGTGCCAGTAGCGGTAGCTCCTACAATGAGCAGTTCTTC. It translates to CASSGSSYNEQFF.

This clonotype was counted only a few times. A junction end diverges from the germline sequence, so it may reflect a read error. The chain uses TRBV20-1 and TRBJ2-5; no definite D call. Germline V gene lookup returns CDR1 DFQATT and CDR2 SNEGSKA (reference sequence). The CDR3 runs 14 residues. The CDR3 protein is CSARDQLQQETQYF. As DNA, the CDR3 is TGCAGTGCTCGAGACCAACTCCAACAAGAGACCCAGTACTTC.

This chain uses TRBV7-2 with TRBJ2-5; the D is unclear. Per the germline V gene, CDR1 is SGHTA and CDR2 is FQGNSA. Trimming took off 4 bases at V and 7 bases at J, with 13 bases between the two ends. The CDR3 sequence is 13 residues long. The chain's CDR3 is CASSSFGDLTQYF. The CDR3 bases are TGTGCCAGCAGCTCCTTTGGAGACTTGACCCAGTACTTC.

Here the CDR3 reads CASSPGTVYEQYF. Here the CDR3 DNA reads TGTGCCAGCAGCCCCGGGACCGTCTACGAGCAGTACTTC. The gene calls are TRBV7-7 and TRBJ2-7, with D possibly called TRBD1 or TRBD2 (5 bases each). CDR1 SSHAT and CDR2 FNYEAQ come from the germline V gene (reference sequence). The CDR3 is made up of 13 amino acids. The V gene lost 5 bases and the J gene lost 3 bases, with 11 bases spanning the gap. Together with reference TRBV7-7 and TRBJ2-7, the CDR3 gives the full variable domain: GAGVSQSPRYKVTKRGQDVTLRCDPISSHATLYWYQQALGQGPEFLTYFNYEAQPDKSGLPSDRFSAERPEGSISTLTIQRTEQRDSAMYRCASSPGTVYEQYFGPGTRLTVT.

Only a few counts were recorded for this clonotype. The chain is built from TRBV28 and TRBJ1-3, with no clear D. The CDR3 length is 15 residues. With 6 bases removed from V and 0 bases from J, the gap between germline ends came to 12 bases. The germline V gene has CDR1 MDHEN and CDR2 SYDVKM. CDR3 bases: TGTGCCAGCAGAGGAAGCGTCAGCTCTGGAAACACCATATATTTT. This codes for CASRGSVSSGNTIYF.

The chain combines TRBV20-1 with TRBJ1-1, with D maybe TRBD1 (6 bases). This CDR3 has 13 amino acids. Per the germline V gene, CDR1 is DFQATT and CDR2 is SNEGSKA (reference sequence). Trimming took 0 bases from V and 3 from J, leaving 8 bases between them. CDR3 in amino acids: CSAREGGDTEAFF. The CDR3 DNA reads TGCAGTGCTAGAGAAGGGGGGGACACTGAAGCTTTCTTT.

The chain combines TRBV10-3 with TRBJ1-5; D not certain. The CDR3 has 15 amino acids. Between the trimmed V and J ends, which lost 2 bases and 4 bases, there was a span of 12 bases. Germline-derived CDR1 and CDR2 are ENHRY and SYGVKD. The CDR3: CAISETPGGNQPQHF. The CDR3 nucleotides read TGTGCCATCAGTGAGACTCCGGGAGGAAATCAGCCCCAGCATTTT.